Listed here are 30 T cell receptor beta chains from one sample, sequenced in a study of T cell clonality in common variable immunodeficiency. Only in-frame clones appear in the TCRdb table, and some are missing; sequencing was by immunoSEQ multiplex PCR. The data show roughly 42,000 clones, with none appearing a single time. These receptors are not linked to any known antigen. Findings and caveats of the study: Reportedly, TCR beta sequences from common variable immunodeficiency showed fewer deletions and N-nucleotide insertions.

The sequenced sample consisted of peripheral blood mononuclear cells. The origin of the receptors is a human donor with common variable immunodeficiency.

This clone was seen ten or more times. The read terminates 3 residues before the CDR3 end, so the remaining end is supplied by the germline J gene. V and J are TRBV18 and TRBJ2-2; no clear D. Trimming pared 4 bases from V and 3 bases from J, leaving 9 bases between. CDR1 and CDR2 (germline): KGHSH, LQKENI. The CDR3 totals 14 residues. CDR3 residues: CASSHRQDTGELFF. CDR3 DNA, as far as it was read: TGTGCCAGCTCACACCGACAAGACACCGGGGAG.

This clone occurred many times. The CDR3 end falls 3 residues outside the read, so it is completed with the germline J gene. The chain links TRBV19 to TRBJ2-4; a weak D match, TRBD1 (5 bases). This CDR3 region has 13 residues. Germline loops: CDR1 LNHDA, CDR2 SQIVND (reference sequence). V was cut by 3 bases and J by 9 bases, with 12 bases left in between. CDR3 bases read: TGTGCCAGTAGTATGGGGCCTCAGGGCATT. Encoded protein: CASSMGPQGI. The whole CDR3 protein reads CASSMGPQGIQYF.

This clone was seen repeatedly, ten times or more. Read data end 3 residues before the CDR3 end; the end is taken from the germline J gene. The V gene is TRBV19, the J gene TRBJ1-1, with D tentatively TRBD1 (6 bases). V was pared by 6 bases and J by 7 bases, with 15 bases between. Germline V lookup: CDR1 LNHDA, CDR2 SQIVND (reference sequence). The CDR3 consists of 13 residues. The CDR3 region is CASRHVQGYEAFF. Incomplete CDR3 DNA: TGTGCCAGTAGGCATGTACAGGGATATGAA.

This clone was seen at least ten times. The read ends 3 residues before the CDR3 terminus; that terminus is restored from the germline J gene. The chain links TRBV29-1 to TRBJ2-1; possibly TRBD2 for D (5 bases). V lost 6 bases and J 2 bases, leaving 20 bases between the germline ends. This CDR3 is built from 16 residues. The germline CDR1 and CDR2 sequences are SQVTM and ANQGSEA. Partial CDR3 DNA: TGCAGCGTGTCCCTCTTCCCAGCGGCCCCCTACAATGAG. Amino acids: CSVSLFPAAPYNE. The complete CDR3 reads CSVSLFPAAPYNEQFF.

This clone was observed at least ten times. The part of the CDR3 DNA that was read is TGTGCCAGCAGCGGACTAGCGGTATACAATGAG. Protein: CASSGLAVYNE. Given in full, the CDR3 is CASSGLAVYNEQFF. This chain joins TRBV5-5 and TRBJ2-1; 10 nucleotides agree with TRBD2. The CDR3 is cut off 3 residues early in the read; its end comes from the germline J gene. Germline values: CDR1 SGHKS, CDR2 YYEKEE (reference sequence). Trimming at V came to 4 bases and at J to 4 bases, leaving 2 bases not matched to a gene. The CDR3 consists of 14 residues. Filled out from reference TRBV5-5 and TRBJ2-1, the complete variable domain reads DAGVTQSPTHLIKTRGQQVTLRCSPISGHKSVSWYQQVLGQGPQFIFQYYEKEERGRGNFPDRFSARQFPNYSSELNVNALLLGDSALYLCASSGLAVYNEQFFGPGTRLTVL.

Remarks on this clone: The sequence runs out 3 residues before the end of the CDR3; the remainder is reconstructed from the germline J gene. The chain employs TRBV10-2 and TRBJ2-7, with D possibly matching TRBD1 (5 bases). The CDR3 consists of 16 residues. CDR1 and CDR2 (germline): WSHSY, SAAADI. V lost 3 bases and J 2 bases, leaving 17 bases between the germline ends. The CDR3 is CASSENAGPRTYEQYF. The covered CDR3 bases are TGCGCCAGCAGTGAAAACGCAGGGCCTCGTACCTACGAG.

This clone was seen more than once but under ten times. The read is 3 residues too short to cover the CDR3 end, so that end is filled in from the germline J gene. J is TRBJ1-5 and V is TRBV19, with 9 bases lining up with TRBD1. This CDR3 has 14 amino acids. Germline-derived CDR1 and CDR2 are LNHDA and SQIVND (reference sequence). Trimming at V came to 5 bases and at J to 7 bases, leaving 6 bases not matched to a gene. CDR3 loop: CASSGRDRDQPQHF. Partial CDR3 DNA: TGTGCCAGTAGTGGCCGGGACAGGGACCAGCCC.

This clone was picked up many times. The read ends 3 residues shy of where the CDR3 ends; the end is completed using the germline J gene. J is TRBJ1-1 and V is TRBV7-6; D may be TRBD1 (5 bases). Trimming removed 5 bases from V and 5 bases from J, with 6 bases in between. CDR3 length: 11 residues. Germline V lookup: CDR1 SGHVS, CDR2 FNYEAQ. This CDR3 reads CASSAGTEAFF. CDR3 DNA, as far as it was read: TGTGCCAGCAGCGCAGGGACTGAA.

This clone was seen repeatedly, ten times or more. Coverage ceases 3 residues before the CDR3 finishes, and the germline J gene fills in the end. This rearrangement joins TRBV7-3 to TRBJ2-3; 8 bases are a match to TRBD1. Trimming took 4 bases from V and 5 from J; bases not matched to a gene: 5. Germline assignment: CDR1 SGHTA and CDR2 FQGTGA. There are 14 residues in the CDR3. The CDR3 reads CASSSRGQGDTQYF. CDR3 DNA (partial): TGTGCCAGCAGCTCCAGGGGGCAAGGAGATACG.

The sample holds a few counts of this clone. The read terminates 3 residues ahead of where the CDR3 ends, so the germline J gene completes it. The chain employs TRBV30 and TRBJ2-1; 10 nucleotides match TRBD2. The V and J ends lost 3 bases and 4 bases, in that order; junction bases with no gene match: 9. Germline CDR1 GTSNPN, CDR2 SVGIG (reference sequence). The CDR3 loop spans 16 amino acids. The sequenced CDR3 bases are TGTGCCTGGAGATATAGCGGGAGGTCCCTTTACAATGAG. Translation: CAWRYSGRSLYNE. The whole CDR3 protein reads CAWRYSGRSLYNEQFF.

Turning to this clone: The CDR3 is cut off 3 residues early in the read; its end comes from the germline J gene. The chain recombines TRBV19 with TRBJ2-7; D is undetermined. CDR3 size: 13 residues. The germline gives CDR1 LNHDA, CDR2 SQIVND (reference sequence). V lost 3 bases to trimming and J lost 6 bases, with 12 bases between them. The covered CDR3 bases are TGTGCCAGTAGTATGGGCAGTTTTGTCGAG. Amino acid sequence: CASSMGSFVE. The whole CDR3 sequence reads CASSMGSFVEQYF.

This clone was detected only a few times. The missing CDR3 end, 3 residues past where the read stops, is filled in from the germline J gene. V is TRBV5-1 and J is TRBJ2-7; TRBD1 aligns across 8 bases. Germline CDR1 reads SGHRS; CDR2 reads YFSETQ. The V gene end was trimmed by 2 bases and the J gene end by 2 bases; junction bases not matched to a gene: 12. The CDR3 covers 17 residues. CDR3 sequence: CASSLITGTGSPYEQYF. CDR3 DNA, as far as it was read: TGCGCCAGCAGCTTAATAACCGGGACAGGCTCCCCCTACGAG.

This clone came up many times. The read finishes 3 residues shy of the CDR3 end, and the germline J gene is used to complete it. This chain links TRBV6-2 or TRBV6-3 with TRBJ2-3, with unresolved D. V gave up 5 bases and J gave up 1 base, with 10 bases separating them. Germline V lookup: CDR1 MNHEY, CDR2 SVGEGT. The CDR3 is 14 amino acids. The CDR3 DNA, read in part, is TGTGCCAGCAGTCCGAGACTGGGCACAGATACG. It encodes CASSPRLGTDT. The whole CDR3 reads CASSPRLGTDTQYF.

This clone was counted ten times or more. The sequenced fragment ends 3 residues before the CDR3 boundary, so the rest is inferred from the germline J gene. The chain is built from TRBV5-1 and TRBJ2-4; 10 bases agree with TRBD1. The CDR3 is made up of 15 amino acids. CDR1 is SGHRS, CDR2 YFSETQ, per germline. The junction had 3 bases not matched to a gene; V was cut back by 3 bases and J by 3 bases. The covered CDR3 bases are TGCGCCAGCAGCTCCGGGACAGGGGTCAAAAACATT. It encodes CASSSGTGVKNI. The whole CDR3 is CASSSGTGVKNIQYF.

This clone was recorded at least ten times. The read ends 3 residues shy of where the CDR3 ends; the end is completed using the germline J gene. The genes are TRBV20-1 and TRBJ2-3; TRBD1 is a possible D gene (6 bases). Per the germline V gene, CDR1 is DFQATT and CDR2 is SNEGSKA (reference sequence). The CDR3 totals 15 residues. V was pared by 4 bases and J by 0 bases, with 14 bases between. The CDR3 region is CSATSGQTSTDTQYF. The sequenced part of the CDR3 DNA is TGCAGTGCTACCTCCGGACAGACAAGCACAGATACG.

This clone has ten or more counts. The read finishes 3 residues shy of the CDR3 end, and the germline J gene is used to complete it. The gene calls are TRBV29-1 and TRBJ1-1; a weak D match, TRBD1 (5 bases). V shed 1 base and J shed 6 bases, with 9 bases lying between them. There are 12 residues in the CDR3. Germline lookup yields CDR1 SQVTM and CDR2 ANQGSEA. The CDR3 DNA, read in part, is TGCAGCGTTGAAGGGACATCACCTGAA. Translation gives CSVEGTSPE. The entire CDR3 protein is CSVEGTSPEAFF.

Worth noting for this clone: The read ends 3 residues shy of where the CDR3 ends; the end is completed using the germline J gene. The chain links TRBV30 to TRBJ2-3, with 8 bases aligning to TRBD1. Germline CDR1 and CDR2: GTSNPN and SVGIG (reference sequence). The V gene end was trimmed by 4 bases and the J gene end by 3 bases; junction bases not matched to a gene: 6. There are 14 residues in the CDR3. The CDR3: CAWIIGQGTDTQYF. The DNA read from the CDR3 is TGTGCCTGGATCATAGGACAGGGAACAGATACG.

About this clone itself: The read ends 3 residues early relative to the CDR3; the germline J gene fills the gap. The V call is TRBV7-9, the J call TRBJ1-3, with D maybe TRBD1 (5 bases). The V end was cut by 6 bases, the J end by 0 bases, with 12 bases between. Germline V CDR1 and CDR2: SEHNR, FQNEAQ (reference sequence). CDR3 length equals 15 residues. The CDR3 loop is CASSPTAFSGNTIYF. Partial CDR3 DNA: TGTGCCAGCAGTCCGACAGCTTTCTCTGGAAACACC.

This clone was seen ten or more times. The DNA ends 3 residues before the CDR3 does, and the rest of the CDR3 is filled in from the germline J gene. The V gene is TRBV20-1, the J gene TRBJ2-5; 7 nucleotides line up with TRBD2. Germline V gene lookup returns CDR1 DFQATT and CDR2 SNEGSKA (reference sequence). V trimming: 4 bases; J trimming: 4 bases; junction bases outside the gene matches: 3. The CDR3 extends over 12 amino acids. Here the CDR3 reads CSAKGGGETQYF. CDR3 DNA (partial): TGCAGTGCTAAAGGCGGGGGAGAGACC.

This clone was detected many times. The missing CDR3 end, 3 residues past where the read stops, is filled in from the germline J gene. This rearrangement joins TRBV19 to TRBJ2-1; a possible D gene is TRBD2 (6 bases). The length of the CDR3 is 16 residues. V shed 4 bases and J shed 0 bases, with 13 bases lying between them. Germline-derived CDR1 and CDR2 are LNHDA and SQIVND (reference sequence). CDR3 region: CASSRRDFSSYNEQFF. The CDR3 DNA, read in part, is TGTGCCAGTAGTAGGAGGGACTTCAGCTCCTACAATGAG.

In this sample, this clone turned up many times. The CDR3 end falls 3 residues outside the read, so it is completed with the germline J gene. V and J are TRBV30 and TRBJ1-3, with D possibly being TRBD1 (5 bases). Germline V gene sequence: CDR1 GTSNPN, CDR2 SVGIG (reference sequence). The CDR3 runs 13 residues. Trimming shortened V by 4 bases and J by 4 bases, and 11 bases separated the two germline ends. This chain's CDR3 is CAWIRTSGNTIYF. The CDR3 bases that were read are TGTGCCTGGATCAGGACATCCGGAAACACC. Full variable domain (missing parts from reference TRBV30 and TRBJ1-3): SQTIHQWPATLVQPVGSPLSLECTVEGTSNPNLYWYRQAAGRGLQLLFYSVGIGQISSEVPQNLSASRPQDRQFILSSKKLLLSDSGFYLCAWIRTSGNTIYFGEGSWLTVV.

This clone appeared many times. Here the CDR3 reads CASRNPGGAGADTQYF. CDR3 bases read: TGTGCCAGTAGAAATCCAGGGGGCGCAGGGGCAGATACG. V and J are TRBV19 and TRBJ2-3; 8 nucleotides align to TRBD1. Read coverage stops 3 residues before the CDR3 terminus; the germline J gene supplies the remainder. CDR1 is LNHDA and CDR2 is SQIVND in the germline V gene (reference sequence). J was trimmed by 4 bases and V by 6 bases; bases with no gene match: 12. This CDR3 spans 16 amino acids.

This clone showed up many times. Read data end 3 residues before the CDR3 end; the end is taken from the germline J gene. The sample has other DNA sequences that encode this CDR3 too. V is TRBV6-1 and J is TRBJ2-7; D may be TRBD1 (6 bases). Looked up from germline, CDR1 is MNHNS and CDR2 is SASEGT. The length of the CDR3 is 16 residues. Trimming stripped 0 bases from V and 2 bases from J, with 14 bases between. The CDR3 bases that were read are TGTGCCAGCAGTGAAGCGCACGAGACAGGTACCTACGAG. Translated: CASSEAHETGTYE. The full CDR3 sequence reads CASSEAHETGTYEQYF.

This clone was recorded at least ten times. The read gets to within 3 residues of the CDR3 end, and the germline J gene fills in the rest. This sequence joins TRBV5-1 and TRBJ2-1, with 10 nucleotides matching TRBD2. V lost 0 bases and J lost 8; bases outside the gene matches: 5. There are 15 residues in the CDR3. Germline V gene sequence: CDR1 SGHRS, CDR2 YFSETQ. CDR3 DNA, as far as it was read: TGCGCCAGCAGCTTGGCCCTAGCGGGGGCGGATGAG. This encodes CASSLALAGADE. In full, the CDR3 reads CASSLALAGADEQFF.

This clone was recorded many times. The read stops 3 residues short of the end of the CDR3; the missing end is completed from the germline J gene. This chain links TRBV7-9 with TRBJ1-1; D gene uncertain. The V end was cut by 4 bases, the J end by 2 bases, with 5 bases between. Germline assignment: CDR1 SEHNR and CDR2 FQNEAQ (reference sequence). The length of the CDR3 is 12 residues. CDR3: CASSSHNTEAFF. Incomplete CDR3 DNA: TGTGCCAGCAGCTCCCATAACACTGAA.

This clone showed up many times. The missing CDR3 end, 3 residues past where the read stops, is filled in from the germline J gene. V and J are TRBV7-6 and TRBJ2-1; TRBD2 agrees at 8 bases. Unmatched junction bases numbered 16, after V lost 5 bases and J lost 7 bases. The CDR3 length is 17 residues. Per germline, CDR1 SGHVS and CDR2 FNYEAQ. CDR3 region: CASSLVWGAGEVNEQFF. CDR3 DNA (partial): TGTGCCAGCAGCCTCGTGTGGGGAGCGGGAGAGGTAAATGAG.

In its sample, this clone was seen many times. The CDR3 extends 3 residues past the end of the read, so its final part is completed from the germline J gene. The chain joins TRBV5-6 to TRBJ2-7, with TRBD1 matching over 10 bases. With 3 bases clipped from V and 6 bases from J, the junction kept 3 bases outside the gene matches. This CDR3 is built from 13 residues. Germline loops: CDR1 SGHDT, CDR2 YYEEEE. CDR3 DNA (partial): TGTGCCAGCAGCTGGACAGGGGGGGGCGAG. As protein: CASSWTGGGE. In full, the CDR3 reads CASSWTGGGEQYF.

For this clone: The read falls 3 residues short of the CDR3 end, and the missing part is taken from the germline J gene. The chain carries TRBV30 and TRBJ1-6, with 9 bases identical to TRBD1. The CDR3 consists of 13 residues. Germline trimming cut 4 bases from V and 10 bases from J; bases unmatched to any gene: 5. Germline-derived CDR1 and CDR2 are GTSNPN and SVGIG (reference sequence). The sequenced CDR3 bases are TGTGCCTGGACTACAGGGGGCGTCTCACCC. Protein: CAWTTGGVSP. The entire CDR3 is CAWTTGGVSPLHF.

This clone occurred many times. The read falls 3 residues short of the CDR3 end, and the missing part is taken from the germline J gene. The J gene is TRBJ1-1, the V gene TRBV13; possibly TRBD1 for D (6 bases). The CDR3 contains 11 residues. From germline, CDR1 is PRHDT and CDR2 FYEKMQ (reference sequence). This chain's CDR3 is CASSPGDEAFF. CDR3 bases read: TGTGCCAGCAGCCCAGGGGACGAA.

The CDR3 region is CASSGQGRYNEQFF. The CDR3 DNA, read in part, is TGTGCCAGCAGTGGACAGGGTCGCTACAATGAG. V usage is TRBV6-1 and J usage is TRBJ2-1; TRBD1 agrees at 7 bases. The read terminates 3 residues before the CDR3 end, so the remaining end is supplied by the germline J gene. The V and J ends lost 4 bases and 3 bases, in that order; junction bases with no gene match: 3. The CDR3 totals 14 residues. CDR1 is MNHNS, CDR2 SASEGT, per germline.